This TCR beta chain is from a study of CD8 T cells in Susac syndrome (dated by TCRdb to between 2018 and 2020). Concerning the study at large: Among the sequenced Susac syndrome patients, about 6 had clinically active disease and eight or nine were in clinical remission. At blood withdrawal, Susac syndrome patients were either therapy-naive, taking corticosteroids (in some cases with IVIg as well), or taking IVIg alone. Repertoire sequencing was used to test whether CD8+ T cell activation and differentiation in Susac syndrome was antigen driven.

The full study reports these points: In patients with Susac syndrome, the CD4+ T cell repertoire showed no detectable clonal expansion. The number of individuals in the TCR sequencing and HLA analysis was acknowledged as relatively small.

In regard to this clonotype: Its recognized antigen is unknown. Base qualities are not recorded, but no much larger clone differs from it by a single base.

Reading from cysteine to phenylalanine, the CDR3 counts 16 amino acids. The read is trimmed to its CDR3 DNA, 48 bases read in frame from base 1. At the junction V is shortened by 0 bases and J by 1 base, with 13 bases in between. Sequences SGHRS (CDR1) and YFSETQ (CDR2) are obtained from the germline V gene. RNA was extracted with the RNeasy kit and 0.5 to 1 ug was reverse transcribed using random hexamers. The immunoSEQ multiplex PCR assay, which covers 54 Vbeta and 13 Jbeta segments, was used to amplify TCR beta CDR3 regions. Bias from PCR amplification was corrected by using a synthetic template baseline for primer optimization and for computational correction. The paper's data handling went like this. Reads were annotated to V, D and J genes according to IMGT and were analyzed with immunoSEQ Analyzer, with only productive sequences retained. Clonality was computed as one minus Shannon entropy normalized by log2 of the number of productive unique sequences. Public and private clones were assessed among the 100 most prevalent clones of each patient and control. A clone was defined as Susac-specific if it was absent from the healthy and MS cohorts, from approximately 980 published viral clones and from other ImmuneACCESS disease sequences. TCRdb's own reprocessing of the public reads used fastp at Q25 and MiXCR and kept productive beta chains. All rows with the same CDR3 protein become a single entry with the most common DNA and genes. V and J calls and clone size were set by TCRdb, not the authors. The sample records about 140,000 distinct CDR3 sequences, just under 95% of which are singletons. The top ten constitute 0.13% to 0.15% of the sample.

High-throughput TCR beta sequencing profiled peripheral blood CD8+ and CD4+ T cells from healthy donors, Susac syndrome patients and multiple sclerosis patients. Susac syndrome patients met recently defined diagnostic criteria for definite or probable disease. Bulk CD8+ and CD4+ T cells were purified by magnetic negative isolation, while CD8+ TEMRA cells were enriched using FACS. Blood was drawn into EDTA tubes, processed within 24 hours, and PBMCs were isolated by density gradient centrifugation. PBMCs destined for TCR sequencing were cryopreserved in liquid nitrogen and later thawed in a 37 °C water bath. The sorted or isolated CD4+, CD8+ and CD8+ TEMRA cells had a purity of 90% or higher.

The clonotype comes from a human donor with Susac syndrome. The rearranged chain carries TRBV5-1 and TRBJ2-5; the D gene cannot be resolved reliably. Specimen: CD4+ T cells from PBMCs. In nucleotide form, the sequence is TGCGCCAGCAGCTTGGAACCGCAGGCCGTCCAAGAGACCCAGTACTTC. Its product reads: CASSLEPQAVQETQYF.